The text below deals with one T cell receptor beta chain. These data originate in a study of blood T cell repertoires in COVID-19. Overall study: Some COVID-19 samples were acute and others convalescent; all came from the United States, Italy and Spain.

Enrolled through a virtual design, the participants were between about 18 and 89 years of age and came from fewer than 30 US areas. Participant reports of clinical history set cohort assignment. In the study's own analysis: It was from reference gene primer amplification that nucleated cell counts were estimated. Libraries were prepared by immunoSEQ multiplex PCR; TCRdb keeps only in-frame clonotypes and omits some of them. V, J and clone size were drawn from that table, and D and trimming were deduced from the DNA. Of a few hundred thousand clones listed, 85% to 90% are singletons. Per the germline V gene, CDR1 is SNHLY and CDR2 is FYNNEI. V shed 7 bases and J 4 bases; nucleotides not matched to a gene: 6. This CDR3 is built from 13 residues.

Specimen: PBMCs or T cells enriched from blood (not recorded which). The source is a woman aged 18-29 years in a cohort exposed to, infected with or recovered from COVID-19 (not recorded which). The chain combines TRBV2 with TRBJ2-7, with 8 nucleotides matching TRBD1. This CDR3 is CASNAQGAYEQYF. CDR3 nucleotide sequence: TGTGCCAGCAACGCGCAGGGGGCATACGAGCAGTACTTC.